This TCR beta chain was recorded in a study of cytomegalovirus exposure and HLA in healthy donors. Researchers ran the PCR with 60 Vbeta and 13 Jbeta primers. Per the authors' pipeline: A later analysis counted about 80 million unique TCR beta chains, around 10 million shared. This table comes from immunoSEQ multiplex PCR, and its TCRdb copy is limited to in-frame clones, with some not included. V and J calls plus clone size are reproduced from that table; the DNA served to infer D and trimming. The sample gives roughly 130,000 clones, about 80% of which show up once; 1% is in the top ten. The source of this sequence is a man between 35 and 55 years old in good health and CMV-seronegative. Sequencing used PBMCs.

This chain's CDR3 is CASSPGTGVGNTIYF. CDR3 DNA sequence: TGTGCCAGCAGTCCTGGGACAGGGGTCGGAAACACCATATATTTT. V is TRBV11-3 and J is TRBJ1-3; 10 bases match TRBD1. Germline CDR1 reads SGHNT; CDR2 reads YENEEA. J lost 4 bases, V lost 6 bases, and 6 bases had no gene match. The CDR3 loop spans 15 amino acids.